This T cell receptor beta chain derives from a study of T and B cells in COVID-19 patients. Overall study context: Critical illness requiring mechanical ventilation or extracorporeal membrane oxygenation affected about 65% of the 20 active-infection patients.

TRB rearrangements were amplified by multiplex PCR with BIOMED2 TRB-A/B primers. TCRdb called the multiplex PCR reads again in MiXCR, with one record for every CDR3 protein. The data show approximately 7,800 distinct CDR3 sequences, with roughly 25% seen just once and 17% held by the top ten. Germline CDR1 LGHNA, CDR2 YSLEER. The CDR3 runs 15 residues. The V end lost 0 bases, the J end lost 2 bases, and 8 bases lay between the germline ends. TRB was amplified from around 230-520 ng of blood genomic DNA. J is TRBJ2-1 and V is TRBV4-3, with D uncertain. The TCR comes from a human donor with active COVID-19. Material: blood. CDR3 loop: CASSQERTTYNEQFF. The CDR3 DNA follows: TGCGCCAGCAGCCAAGAAAGAACAACCTACAATGAGCAGTTCTTC.